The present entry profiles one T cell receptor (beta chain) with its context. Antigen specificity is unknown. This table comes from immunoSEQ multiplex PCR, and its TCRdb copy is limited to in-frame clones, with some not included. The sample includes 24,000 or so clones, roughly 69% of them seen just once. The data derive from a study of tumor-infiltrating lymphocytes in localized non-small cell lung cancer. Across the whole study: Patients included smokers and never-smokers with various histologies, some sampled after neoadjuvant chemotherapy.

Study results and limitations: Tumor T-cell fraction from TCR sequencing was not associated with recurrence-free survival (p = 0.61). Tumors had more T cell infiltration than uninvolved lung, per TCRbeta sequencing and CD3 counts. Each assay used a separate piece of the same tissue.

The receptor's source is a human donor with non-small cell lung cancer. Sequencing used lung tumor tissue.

CDR3 nucleotides: TGTGCCAGCAGCCAAGTAGGGGAGTGGGGCCGCTCTGGGGCCAACGTCCTGACTTTC. Translated: CASSQVGEWGRSGANVLTF. J is TRBJ2-6 and V is TRBV14; the D call may be TRBD1 or TRBD2 (5 bases each). There are 19 residues in the CDR3. Trimming pared 1 base from V and 0 bases from J, leaving 16 bases between. Germline CDR1 SGHDN, CDR2 FVKESK.